The clone carrying this T cell receptor beta chain was found a few times. Antigen: not known. The data derive from a study of neurological immune-mediated disorders. Whole-study findings and limits: With the multiple sclerosis repertoire cluster, neither clinical nor MRI features showed any association. Phylogenetic grouping put 18 of 34 multiple sclerosis patients' repertoires into one related-CDR3 cluster, a possible signature.

Unsorted libraries were prepared from 2 million PBMCs held at -80 C. The cDNA came from 5'RACE with 10-nucleotide random UMIs. TCRdb re-analysed the 5' RACE reads in MiXCR, keeping a single row per CDR3 protein. Here the sample spans over 35,000 distinct CDR3 sequences, around 2.5% being singletons. CDR3 length equals 13 residues. CDR1 and CDR2 from the germline V gene are SGHRS and YFSETQ. J lost 1 base, V lost 5 bases, and 1 base had no gene match. Sequencing was done on a sample of PBMCs. The chain recombines TRBV5-1 with TRBJ1-1, with TRBD1 identical over 8 bases. This TCR came from a middle-aged man with multiple sclerosis. CDR3 sequence reads: CASRDRANTEAFF. Here the CDR3 DNA reads TGCGCCAGCAGGGACAGGGCGAACACTGAAGCTTTCTTT.